Presented here are 9 T cell receptor beta chains from one specimen sequenced in a study of cytomegalovirus exposure and HLA in healthy donors. Measured with immunoSEQ multiplex PCR; TCRdb has only the in-frame clones, and not every one. The sample consists of about 130,000 clones, approximately 95% of them appearing once. Sample: PBMCs. The receptor set was obtained from a man younger than 35 in good health and CMV-seronegative.

J is TRBJ2-5 and V is TRBV9; 7 nucleotides match TRBD1. This CDR3 is 14 amino acids long. Trimming at V came to 2 bases and at J to 2 bases, leaving 3 bases not matched to a gene. Germline V gene lookup returns CDR1 SGDLS and CDR2 YYNGEE. CDR3 loop: CASSVTGVQETQYF. Here the CDR3 DNA reads TGTGCCAGCAGCGTTACAGGGGTTCAAGAGACCCAGTACTTC.

V gene TRBV28 combines with J gene TRBJ2-7; 10 bases are a match to TRBD2. This CDR3 is built from 14 residues. The germline gives CDR1 MDHEN, CDR2 SYDVKM. Trimming at V came to 6 bases and at J to 4 bases, leaving 6 bases not matched to a gene. The CDR3 DNA reads as TGTGCCAGCAGGCCTAGCGGGGGCAGGTACGAGCAGTACTTC. Its translation is CASRPSGGRYEQYF.

J is TRBJ1-1 and V is TRBV7-2; D is ambiguous. This CDR3 contains 13 residues. The germline V and J ends were trimmed by 2 bases and 4 bases, with 8 bases remaining between them. Germline-derived CDR1 and CDR2 are SGHTA and FQGNSA. This CDR3 is CASSLTGSTEAFF. CDR3 DNA sequence: TGTGCCAGCAGCTTAACGGGGTCCACTGAAGCTTTCTTT.

The count of this clone is one. The chain's CDR3 is CASSVGGDYGYTF. The CDR3 nucleotides are TGTGCCAGCAGCGTAGGGGGAGACTATGGCTACACCTTC. The genes are TRBV9 and TRBJ1-2; D unresolved. The V gene lost 0 bases and the J gene lost 3 bases, with 6 bases spanning the gap. Germline lookup yields CDR1 SGDLS and CDR2 YYNGEE. The CDR3 covers 13 residues.

The V call is TRBV19, the J call TRBJ1-5; no reliable D call. The CDR3 contains 13 residues. The V gene's germline CDR1 is LNHDA and CDR2 SQIVND (reference sequence). The V and J ends lost 3 bases and 7 bases respectively, with 10 bases between them. This CDR3 is CASSMGLAQPQHF. The CDR3 nucleotides read TGTGCCAGTAGTATGGGCCTTGCGCAGCCCCAGCATTTT.

This chain uses TRBV30 with TRBJ2-1, with 12 bases that match TRBD2. The J segment lost 8 bases and the V segment lost 0 bases, leaving 5 bases of the junction unmatched. Per the germline V gene, CDR1 is GTSNPN and CDR2 is SVGIG (reference sequence). The CDR3 covers 15 residues. Here the CDR3 reads CAWSVRASGRDEQFF. The CDR3 region has the DNA TGTGCCTGGAGTGTAAGGGCTAGCGGGAGGGATGAGCAGTTCTTC.

The chain couples TRBV29-1 to TRBJ1-1; tentative D call: TRBD1 (5 bases). The length of the CDR3 is 14 residues. Germline CDR1 reads SQVTM; CDR2 reads ANQGSEA. Trimming removed 7 bases at V and 6 bases at J, with 21 bases between. The CDR3 coding sequence is TGCAGCGCTGTTAGGAGGGGATTTGAGTCTGAAGCTTTCTTT. It is translated as CSAVRRGFESEAFF.

This clone was counted once. The rearrangement joins TRBV30 to TRBJ2-1; 11 nucleotides align to TRBD2. This CDR3 region has 14 residues. The germline CDR1 and CDR2 sequences are GTSNPN and SVGIG (reference sequence). The trim removed 0 bases at V and 9 bases at J, leaving 4 bases unmatched. CDR3 DNA sequence: TGTGCCTGGAGTGTACTAGCGGGAGAGCCTGAGCAGTTCTTC. Its protein is CAWSVLAGEPEQFF.

DNA for the CDR3: TGTGCCAGCAGCTTGGCCTGGCTGAACAATGAGCAGTTCTTC. It specifies CASSLAWLNNEQFF. The chain is built from TRBV5-8 and TRBJ2-1; D gene uncertain. Trimming removed 0 bases from V and 5 bases from J, with 9 bases in between. Germline values: CDR1 SGHTS, CDR2 YDEGEE. The CDR3 extends over 14 amino acids.